The entry below gives a single T cell receptor beta chain sequence along with its context. Antigen unknown. The data belong to a study of T cell responses to AZD1222 COVID-19 vaccine. Findings and caveats of the study: Unmutated variant regions reportedly attract nearly half of all spike-specific TCRs. Spike was spanned by vaccine-associated CD4 TCRs, which were dominant at 160-218 and 743-854.

V shed 2 bases and J shed 8 bases, with 18 bases lying between them. The CDR3 sequence is 15 residues long. Germline lookup yields CDR1 MNHEY and CDR2 SMNVEV (reference sequence). Produced via immunoSEQ multiplex PCR; TCRdb's table is partial and in-frame only. The table has some 140,000 clones, 93% seen once. This TCR was recovered from an adult in good health. The rearrangement links TRBV27 to TRBJ1-2; D is ambiguous. The input for sequencing was peripheral blood, taken on day 0 of AZD1222 vaccination. CDR3 region: CASSLVPPSGQGYTF. The CDR3 DNA reads TGTGCCAGCAGTTTAGTTCCCCCTTCAGGCCAGGGCTACACCTTC.